The clone carrying this T cell receptor beta chain was counted only a few times. This sample stems from a study of shared clonotypes between healthy human individuals. In the study overall: CD4 naive cells filled three plates per donor, CD4 memory three, CD8 naive two and CD8 memory one.

Germline V gives CDR1 SGHAT, CDR2 FQNNGV. CDR3 length: 13 amino acids. Trimming removed 0 bases from V and 4 bases from J, with 6 bases in between. The authors loaded about 200 ng DNA, about 30,000 T cell genomes, into sorted-subset replicate PCRs. Produced via immunoSEQ multiplex PCR; TCRdb's table is partial and in-frame only. The data contain approximately 940,000 clones, more than 75% of them seen just once; the ten biggest clones take up approximately 1.5%. The sequence came from a man aged 18 to 30 in good health. This chain uses TRBV11-2 with TRBJ1-1; D call uncertain. The source material was memory CD4+ T cells sorted from blood. Subset specified: CD45RA-negative fraction. CDR3 in amino acids: CASSLELGTEAFF. CDR3 nucleotides: TGTGCCAGCAGCTTAGAGTTAGGCACTGAAGCTTTCTTT.